This record looks at one T cell receptor beta chain sequence and its context. A TCRbeta library incorporating unique molecular identifiers was prepared. TCRdb analysed the PCR reads with MiXCR anew, one entry per CDR3 protein. The sample lists roughly 500,000 distinct CDR3 sequences, 30% to 35% occurring once. These data are taken from a study of T-cell reconstitution after alpha-beta-depleted transplantation in children. The CDR3 is 12 amino acids. V dropped 6 bases and J dropped 7 bases, with 12 bases sitting between them. Per the germline V gene, CDR1 is LNHDA and CDR2 is SQIVND (reference sequence).

The input for sequencing was PBMCs from the stem cell graft donor, taken from the stem cell graft. This clonotype was sampled from a human donor who donated a stem cell graft to a child with aplastic anemia. The chain couples TRBV19 to TRBJ1-2; D call uncertain. The CDR3 spells CASRRNSGGYTF. The DNA for the CDR3 is TGTGCCAGTAGGCGTAACAGCGGTGGCTACACCTTC.